This record concerns one T cell receptor beta chain sequence. In terms of age and location, participants ranged from roughly 18 to 100 years and lived in about two dozen US areas. The sample belongs to a study of blood T cell repertoires in COVID-19. In the study overall: There were acute and convalescent COVID-19 samples, and they came from the United States, Italy and Spain.

Assay used: immunoSEQ multiplex PCR; TCRdb lists only in-frame clones, some missing. The sample carries under 300,000 clones, 85% to 90% recorded once. Per the germline V gene, CDR1 is KGHSH and CDR2 is LQKENI. The CDR3 is 16 residues long. J was trimmed by 0 bases and V by 3 bases; bases with no gene match: 7. The sequencing input was PBMCs or T cells enriched from blood (not recorded which). V and J are TRBV18 and TRBJ1-1; 7 bases align to TRBD1. The receptor comes from a young woman who had recovered from COVID-19. The CDR3 here is CASSPRGPTLNTEAFF. Written as DNA, the CDR3 is TGTGCCAGCTCACCTAGGGGGCCAACTCTGAACACTGAAGCTTTCTTT. Full variable domain (remainder filled in from reference TRBV18 and TRBJ1-1): NAGVMQNPRHLVRRRGQEARLRCSPMKGHSHVYWYRQLPEEGLKFMVYLQKENIIDESGMPKERFSAEFPKEGPSILRIQQVVRGDSAAYFCASSPRGPTLNTEAFFGQGTRLTVV.